Shown below are 10 T cell receptor beta chains from a single sample sequenced in a study of CD8+CD57+ T cells in acquired aplastic anemia. Profiling that covered TCR beta VDJ and CDR3 relied on genomic DNA as its template. In TCRdb, the reads were re-called with MiXCR into one record per CDR3 protein. The data hold 300,000 or so distinct CDR3 sequences, with approximately 57% observed a single time. The specimen sequenced was sorted CD4+, CD8+, or CD8+CD57+ T cells (not recorded which) from PBMCs. The source is a human donor with severe aplastic anemia or a healthy control (not recorded which).

This clonotype showed up many times. The chain employs TRBV30 and TRBJ2-5, with D unresolved. V lost 2 bases and J lost 3, with 4 bases in between. The length of the CDR3 is 11 residues. The V gene's germline CDR1 is GTSNPN and CDR2 SVGIG (reference sequence). The CDR3 nucleotides read TGTGCCTGGAGTACTAAAGAGACCCAGTACTTC. Its protein product is CAWSTKETQYF. The entire variable domain, with the rest obtained from reference TRBV30 and TRBJ2-5, is as follows: SQTIHQWPATLVQPVGSPLSLECTVEGTSNPNLYWYRQAAGRGLQLLFYSVGIGQISSEVPQNLSASRPQDRQFILSSKKLLLSDSGFYLCAWSTKETQYFGPGTRLLVL.

The chain recombines TRBV5-1 with TRBJ2-2, with 9 bases aligning to TRBD1. CDR3 length: 16 residues. The germline gives CDR1 SGHRS, CDR2 YFSETQ. V lost 3 bases, J lost 7 bases, and 10 bases stayed unmatched. CDR3 in DNA: TGCGCCAGCAGCTATTCCGGGACAGGGCTCTACGGGGAGCTGTTTTTT. This gives the protein CASSYSGTGLYGELFF.

The chain links TRBV19 to TRBJ1-1; D possibly corresponds to TRBD1 (5 bases). The CDR3 totals 12 residues. V lost 8 bases and J lost 8, with 15 bases in between. The germline V gene encodes CDR1 LNHDA and CDR2 SQIVND (reference sequence). The CDR3 sequence: CASVDRNGEAFF. CDR3 in DNA: TGTGCCAGTGTCGACAGAAACGGAGAAGCTTTCTTT.

CDR3 nucleotide sequence: TGTGCCACCAGTGATGGACCGGGCTACGAGCAGTACTTC. It yields the protein CATSDGPGYEQYF. The chain combines TRBV24-1 with TRBJ2-7; no firm D call. From germline, CDR1 is KGHDR and CDR2 SFDVKD. With 3 bases removed from V and 3 bases from J, the gap between germline ends came to 8 bases. The CDR3 extends over 13 amino acids.

This chain links TRBV29-1 with TRBJ2-7; 8 bases align to TRBD2. CDR1 SQVTM and CDR2 ANQGSEA come from the germline V gene. After removal of 4 bases from V and 2 bases from J, the junction contained 7 bases not matched to a gene. The CDR3 length is 14 residues. CDR3 sequence reads: CSVAGGDGTYEQYF. The CDR3 coding sequence is TGCAGCGTTGCGGGGGGGGACGGTACCTACGAGCAGTACTTC.

The rearrangement uses TRBV24-1 and TRBJ2-1, with 13 nucleotides matching TRBD2. The CDR3 is 17 residues long. Germline V gene lookup returns CDR1 KGHDR and CDR2 SFDVKD. V dropped 4 bases and J dropped 7; count of bases not matched to a gene: 9. CDR3 in amino acids: CATSDRGLAGVWNEQFF. In DNA form, the CDR3 reads TGTGCCACCAGTGACCGAGGACTAGCGGGAGTTTGGAATGAGCAGTTCTTC.

The rearrangement links TRBV10-3 to TRBJ2-1, with D possibly being TRBD1 or TRBD2 (6 bases each). V was shortened by 3 bases and J by 4 bases, with 13 bases between the two germline ends. Germline loops: CDR1 ENHRY, CDR2 SYGVKD. The length of the CDR3 is 15 residues. The CDR3 region is CAISEGGTDYNEQFF. The DNA for the CDR3 is TGTGCCATCAGTGAAGGGGGGACCGATTACAATGAGCAGTTCTTC.

This clonotype was seen repeatedly, ten times or more. The chain employs TRBV14 and TRBJ2-7; 8 bases are a match to TRBD2. V trimming: 6 bases; J trimming: 5 bases; junction bases outside the gene matches: 9. CDR3 size: 14 residues. Germline CDR1 SGHDN, CDR2 FVKESK. The CDR3: CASSSGTRAHEQYF. The DNA for the CDR3 is TGTGCCAGCAGTTCCGGGACTAGAGCTCACGAGCAGTACTTC. The whole variable domain, filled in from reference TRBV14 and TRBJ2-7, reads EAGVTQFPSHSVIEKGQTVTLRCDPISGHDNLYWYRRVMGKEIKFLLHFVKESKQDESGMPNNRFLAERTGGTYSTLKVQPAELEDSGVYFCASSSGTRAHEQYFGPGTRLTVT.

The rearrangement uses TRBV7-2 and TRBJ1-2; D gene unclear. CDR1 and CDR2 (germline): SGHTA, FQGNSA. Trimming left V 3 bases short and J 8 bases short, with 13 bases between. The CDR3 extends over 13 amino acids. The CDR3 bases are TGTGCCAGCAGCTTCGGAGGTACCGGGGGCTACACCTTC. Translation: CASSFGGTGGYTF.

V usage is TRBV9 and J usage is TRBJ1-1; D possibly corresponds to TRBD1 (5 bases). CDR3 length: 17 amino acids. The germline gives CDR1 SGDLS, CDR2 YYNGEE. The ends were cut back, 4 bases at V and 4 bases at J, with 23 bases in the middle. CDR3 protein: CASSLFGTQERVTEAFF. CDR3 nucleotide sequence: TGTGCCAGCAGCCTGTTCGGGACCCAAGAGCGTGTCACTGAAGCTTTCTTT.